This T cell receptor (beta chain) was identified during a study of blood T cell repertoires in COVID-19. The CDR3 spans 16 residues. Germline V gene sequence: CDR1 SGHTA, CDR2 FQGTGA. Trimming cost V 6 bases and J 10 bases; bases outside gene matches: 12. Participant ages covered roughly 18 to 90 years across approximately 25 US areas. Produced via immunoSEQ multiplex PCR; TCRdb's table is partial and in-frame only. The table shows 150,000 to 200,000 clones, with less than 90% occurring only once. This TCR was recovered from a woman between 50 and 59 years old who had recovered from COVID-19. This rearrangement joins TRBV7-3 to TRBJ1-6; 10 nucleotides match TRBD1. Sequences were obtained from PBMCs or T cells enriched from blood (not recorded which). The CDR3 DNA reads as TGTGCCAGCAGTCTCCTGGCCGGGACAGGGGAGTCACCCCTCCACTTT. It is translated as CASSLLAGTGESPLHF.